The rows below give T cell receptor beta chains drawn from one sample of a study of PD-1 blockade in classical Hodgkin lymphoma. Libraries were prepared by immunoSEQ multiplex PCR; TCRdb keeps only in-frame clonotypes and omits some of them. The sample lists 12,000 or so clones; approximately 85% were seen once. The sequencing here drew on peripheral blood mononuclear cells (PBMCs), taken at baseline. Receptors were obtained from a human donor with classical Hodgkin lymphoma. The CDR3 runs from the conserved cysteine through the conserved F or W. D genes are given only for firm matches. Rows give clone size only sometimes, using once, few, many, or a class for an expanded clone.

J gene: TRBJ1-5; clone size: few; V gene: TRBV9; D gene: -; CDR3 protein: CASSVGGVNQPQHF; CDR3 DNA: TGTGCCAGCAGCGTGGGGGGCGTCAATCAGCCCCAGCATTTT
J gene: TRBJ1-1; clone size: few; V gene: TRBV2; D gene: -; CDR3 protein: CASSDPRSEAFF; CDR3 DNA: TGTGCCAGCAGTGATCCCCGATCTGAAGCTTTCTTT
J gene: TRBJ2-7; clone size: -; V gene: TRBV2; D gene: TRBD1; CDR3 protein: CASSEGQGFYEQYF; CDR3 DNA: TGTGCCAGCAGTGAAGGACAGGGTTTCTACGAGCAGTACTTC
J gene: TRBJ2-7; clone size: few; V gene: TRBV2; D gene: -; CDR3 protein: CASRRDPGATYEQYF; CDR3 DNA: TGTGCCAGCAGGCGGGACCCGGGAGCTACCTACGAGCAGTACTTC
J gene: TRBJ2-7; clone size: -; V gene: TRBV2; D gene: -; CDR3 protein: CASSRDSGVVEQYF; CDR3 DNA: TGTGCCAGCAGTCGAGACTCAGGGGTCGTCGAGCAGTACTTC
J gene: TRBJ2-1; clone size: -; V gene: TRBV6-5; D gene: -; CDR3 protein: CASRLQGINEQFF; CDR3 DNA: TGTGCCAGCAGACTACAGGGAATTAATGAGCAGTTCTTC
J gene: TRBJ1-3; clone size: once; V gene: TRBV11-2; D gene: -; CDR3 protein: CASSLVVRNTIYF; CDR3 DNA: TGTGCCAGCAGCTTAGTAGTTCGAAACACCATATATTTT
J gene: TRBJ2-5; clone size: -; V gene: TRBV29-1; D gene: -; CDR3 protein: CSVEDLWLASETQYF; CDR3 DNA: TGCAGCGTTGAAGATCTATGGCTAGCGAGCGAGACCCAGTACTTC
J gene: TRBJ2-5; clone size: -; V gene: TRBV11-3; D gene: -; CDR3 protein: CASGDRVDRETQYF; CDR3 DNA: TGTGCCAGCGGAGATCGAGTCGACAGAGAGACCCAGTACTTC
J gene: TRBJ2-5; clone size: -; V gene: TRBV5-1; D gene: TRBD2; CDR3 protein: CASRQGLGQETQYF; CDR3 DNA: TGCGCCAGCAGACAAGGACTAGGGCAAGAGACCCAGTACTTC
J gene: TRBJ2-3; clone size: -; V gene: TRBV10-2; D gene: TRBD2; CDR3 protein: CASSSTGGVADTQYF; CDR3 DNA: TGCGCCAGCAGTTCTACGGGGGGGGTCGCAGATACGCAGTATTTT
J gene: TRBJ2-5; clone size: -; V gene: TRBV27; D gene: TRBD1; CDR3 protein: CASSIDTGGRETQYF; CDR3 DNA: TGTGCCAGCAGTATTGATACAGGGGGGCGAGAGACCCAGTACTTC
J gene: TRBJ2-7; clone size: -; V gene: TRBV9; D gene: TRBD2; CDR3 protein: CASSVGVGEGSYEQYF; CDR3 DNA: TGTGCCAGCAGCGTTGGGGTTGGGGAGGGGTCCTACGAGCAGTACTTC
J gene: TRBJ1-5; clone size: -; V gene: TRBV15; D gene: -; CDR3 protein: CATSRVQGNSNQPQHF; CDR3 DNA: TGTGCCACCAGCAGAGTCCAGGGCAATAGCAATCAGCCCCAGCATTTT
J gene: TRBJ2-1; clone size: -; V gene: TRBV27; D gene: -; CDR3 protein: CASSPLSHEQFF; CDR3 DNA: TGTGCCAGCAGTCCTCTTAGCCATGAGCAGTTCTTC
J gene: TRBJ2-5; clone size: -; V gene: TRBV2; D gene: TRBD1; CDR3 protein: CASSPSGTGEETQYF; CDR3 DNA: TGTGCCAGCAGTCCATCCGGGACAGGGGAAGAGACCCAGTACTTC
J gene: TRBJ1-4; clone size: -; V gene: TRBV11-1; D gene: TRBD1; CDR3 protein: CASSPLQGAATNEKLFF; CDR3 DNA: TGTGCCAGCAGCCCCCTACAGGGGGCAGCAACTAATGAAAAACTGTTTTTT
J gene: TRBJ2-1; clone size: -; V gene: TRBV5-6; D gene: TRBD1; CDR3 protein: CASSWAPGQEYNEQFF; CDR3 DNA: TGTGCCAGCAGCTGGGCACCGGGACAGGAGTACAATGAGCAGTTCTTC
J gene: TRBJ2-1; clone size: -; V gene: TRBV13; D gene: TRBD1; CDR3 protein: CASSLDRGNEQFF; CDR3 DNA: TGTGCCAGCAGCTTAGACAGGGGCAATGAGCAGTTCTTC
J gene: TRBJ2-1; clone size: -; V gene: TRBV14; D gene: -; CDR3 protein: CASSPWMLGYNEQFF; CDR3 DNA: TGTGCCAGCAGCCCGTGGATGTTGGGCTACAATGAGCAGTTCTTC
J gene: TRBJ2-7; clone size: -; V gene: TRBV5-4; D gene: TRBD2; CDR3 protein: CASSPGLAYYEQYF; CDR3 DNA: TGTGCCAGCAGTCCGGGACTAGCGTACTACGAGCAGTACTTC
J gene: TRBJ1-2; clone size: -; V gene: TRBV16; D gene: -; CDR3 protein: CASSTNYGYTF; CDR3 DNA: TGTGCCAGCAGCACCAACTATGGCTACACCTTC
J gene: TRBJ1-1; clone size: few; V gene: TRBV4-1; D gene: TRBD1; CDR3 protein: CASSRYTGDGQGAFF; CDR3 DNA: TGCGCCAGCAGCCGCTATACAGGGGACGGTCAGGGAGCTTTCTTT
J gene: TRBJ1-2; clone size: -; V gene: TRBV19; D gene: -; CDR3 protein: CASSIGQSPGDRFNYGYTF; CDR3 DNA: TGTGCCAGTAGTATAGGACAATCTCCGGGGGACCGTTTTAACTATGGCTACACCTTC
J gene: TRBJ1-1; clone size: -; V gene: TRBV6-1; D gene: -; CDR3 protein: CASSDGAGRAFF; CDR3 DNA: TGTGCCAGCAGTGATGGGGCAGGCAGAGCTTTCTTT
J gene: TRBJ2-5; clone size: -; V gene: TRBV9; D gene: TRBD2; CDR3 protein: CASSLTSGQTQYF; CDR3 DNA: TGTGCCAGCAGCTTGACTAGCGGCCAGACCCAGTACTTC
J gene: TRBJ1-4; clone size: -; V gene: TRBV7-9; D gene: -; CDR3 protein: CASSPNRGRGQYNEKLFF; CDR3 DNA: TGTGCCAGCAGCCCCAATCGGGGGCGCGGGCAATATAATGAAAAACTGTTTTTT
J gene: TRBJ2-1; clone size: -; V gene: TRBV18; D gene: TRBD2; CDR3 protein: CASSPPGRTSGGNEQFF; CDR3 DNA: TGTGCCAGCTCACCACCGGGAAGGACTAGCGGGGGGAATGAGCAGTTCTTC
J gene: TRBJ2-3; clone size: -; V gene: TRBV28; D gene: TRBD2; CDR3 protein: CASSTLEYGTSGGPGYTQYF; CDR3 DNA: TGTGCCAGCAGCACCTTGGAGTACGGAACTAGCGGGGGCCCTGGGTATACGCAGTATTTT
J gene: TRBJ2-7; clone size: -; V gene: TRBV27; D gene: -; CDR3 protein: CASSLTGREQYF; CDR3 DNA: TGTGCCAGCAGCTTGACAGGGAGGGAGCAGTACTTC
J gene: TRBJ1-1; clone size: once; V gene: TRBV10-2; D gene: TRBD1; CDR3 protein: CASRDRALGTEAFF; CDR3 DNA: TGCGCCAGCAGAGACAGGGCTTTGGGCACTGAAGCTTTCTTT
J gene: TRBJ2-2; clone size: medium-sized; V gene: TRBV9; D gene: TRBD1; CDR3 protein: CASSVETGGTGELFF; CDR3 DNA: TGTGCCAGCAGCGTAGAGACAGGGGGCACCGGGGAGCTGTTTTTT
J gene: TRBJ2-7; clone size: -; V gene: TRBV30; D gene: -; CDR3 protein: CAWSVVGYEQYF; CDR3 DNA: TGTGCCTGGAGTGTGGTGGGCTACGAGCAGTACTTC
J gene: TRBJ2-2; clone size: -; V gene: TRBV2; D gene: TRBD1; CDR3 protein: CASKDRGFANTGELFF; CDR3 DNA: TGTGCCAGCAAAGACAGGGGGTTCGCGAACACCGGGGAGCTGTTTTTT
J gene: TRBJ1-3; clone size: -; V gene: TRBV9; D gene: -; CDR3 protein: CASSVVGGAGNTIYF; CDR3 DNA: TGTGCCAGCAGCGTAGTTGGAGGGGCTGGAAACACCATATATTTT
J gene: TRBJ2-7; clone size: -; V gene: TRBV5-1; D gene: TRBD1; CDR3 protein: CASSLQGTHTNYEQYF; CDR3 DNA: TGCGCCAGCAGCTTACAGGGGACGCACACTAATTACGAGCAGTACTTC
J gene: TRBJ1-1; clone size: -; V gene: TRBV10-3; D gene: -; CDR3 protein: CAISDIPGQNTEAFF; CDR3 DNA: TGTGCCATCAGTGATATACCGGGACAGAACACTGAAGCTTTCTTT
J gene: TRBJ2-7; clone size: -; V gene: TRBV28; D gene: TRBD1; CDR3 protein: CASSLTGNPYEQYF; CDR3 DNA: TGTGCCAGCAGTTTGACAGGGAACCCCTACGAGCAGTACTTC
J gene: TRBJ2-7; clone size: -; V gene: TRBV28; D gene: TRBD1; CDR3 protein: CASSLTPTGIPYEQYF; CDR3 DNA: TGTGCCAGCAGTCTGACCCCGACAGGGATTCCCTACGAGCAGTACTTC
J gene: TRBJ2-7; clone size: -; V gene: TRBV11-3; D gene: TRBD1; CDR3 protein: CASSPLSRTGNEQYF; CDR3 DNA: TGTGCCAGCAGCCCCCTTTCCCGGACAGGGAACGAGCAGTACTTC
J gene: TRBJ2-3; clone size: -; V gene: TRBV18; D gene: TRBD2; CDR3 protein: CASSPTSGGPISTDTQYF; CDR3 DNA: TGTGCCAGCTCACCGACTAGCGGGGGACCAATTAGCACAGATACGCAGTATTTT
J gene: TRBJ1-2; clone size: -; V gene: TRBV19; D gene: -; CDR3 protein: CASSRMGIGGDGYTF; CDR3 DNA: TGTGCCAGTTCACGGATGGGGATCGGCGGGGATGGCTACACCTTC
J gene: TRBJ2-3; clone size: -; V gene: TRBV7-6; D gene: TRBD2; CDR3 protein: CASSLVAGVPTDTQYF; CDR3 DNA: TGTGCCAGCAGCTTAGTAGCGGGTGTCCCAACAGATACGCAGTATTTT